The entry that follows covers one T cell receptor beta chain sequence. These data are taken from a study of PD-L1 blockade in urothelial cancer. About the research overall: Blood analyses occurred 3 weeks (second dose) and 6 weeks post treatment start.

Generated by immunoSEQ multiplex PCR, the TCRdb table keeps only in-frame clones and is missing some. Of about 70,000 clones detected, less than 90% appear once; the ten largest clones hold roughly 4.5%. Sequences were derived from PBMCs, sampled around atezolizumab (anti-PD-L1) treatment. This TCR came from a man between 70 and 80 years old with urothelial cancer.

The CDR3 loop reads CASSVGGSRDYGHEQYF. DNA for the CDR3: TGCGCCAGCAGCGTGGGGGGCTCCAGGGATTACGGCCACGAGCAGTACTTC. The chain employs TRBV5-1 and TRBJ2-7; D is tentatively TRBD1 or TRBD2 (6 bases each). The CDR3 spans 17 residues. Trimming pared 4 bases from V and 5 bases from J, leaving 25 bases between. Germline lookup yields CDR1 SGHRS and CDR2 YFSETQ.